One and the same sample provided the 15 T cell receptor beta chains below, sequenced in a study of vaccination and CD4 T cells after COVID-19 (dated by TCRdb to between 2021 and 2022). The method was PCR. The run used an Illumina iSeq 100. DNA from cultured CD4+ T cells was subjected to TCR sequencing with the Oncomine TCR Beta short-read assay at the Johns Hopkins FTIC core. In-frame beta chains were kept once TCRdb had trimmed the public reads at Q25 with fastp and called clones with MiXCR. Rows are combined by CDR3 protein, so each entry shows the most common genes and DNA. This sample is represented by more than 9,000 distinct CDR3 sequences; 50% to 70% of them were singletons. In total, the top ten clones hold 34% of the sample. The sample's treatment or condition label is to be understood as: roughly 10-day PBMC culture with coronavirus spike peptide pools or control peptides (ViraFEST assay).

The antigens of these receptors remain unknown. The sequencing input was CD4+ T cells from blood, cultured in vitro. These receptors came from a human donor who had recovered from COVID-19.

V and J are TRBV12-3 or TRBV12-4 and TRBJ2-3; D perhaps matches TRBD1 (5 bases). V lost 3 bases to trimming and J lost 4 bases, with 14 bases between them. The CDR3 sequence is 15 residues long. The DNA of the CDR3 is TGTGCCAGCAGTTTTCAGGGTAACGTGGCAGATACGCAGTATTTT. It codes for CASSFQGNVADTQYF.

The chain uses TRBV25-1 and TRBJ1-5; D not resolved. The CDR3 sequence is 14 residues long. V lost 0 bases and J lost 7, with 10 bases in between. The germline V gene encodes CDR1 MGHDK and CDR2 SYGVNS. CDR3 residues: CASSEYREGQPQHF. The CDR3 bases are TGTGCCAGCAGTGAATATAGGGAAGGGCAGCCCCAGCATTTT. Full variable domain (rest looked up from reference TRBV25-1 and TRBJ1-5): EADIYQTPRYLVIGTGKKITLECSQTMGHDKMYWYQQDPGMELHLIHYSYGVNSTEKGDLSSESTVSRIRTEHFPLTLESARPSHTSQYLCASSEYREGQPQHFGDGTRLSIL.

This clonotype was seen just once. The gene calls are TRBV7-9 and TRBJ1-1; a possible D gene is TRBD1 (5 bases). Germline assignment: CDR1 SEHNR and CDR2 FQNEAQ (reference sequence). Trimming stripped 4 bases from V and 4 bases from J, with 10 bases between. This CDR3 has 13 amino acids. This chain's CDR3 is CASSSGRATEAFF. The CDR3 coding sequence is TGTGCCAGCAGCTCTGGCAGGGCCACTGAAGCTTTCTTT.

The gene calls are TRBV15 and TRBJ1-5; D perhaps matches TRBD1 (6 bases). This CDR3 is built from 17 residues. Germline V CDR1 and CDR2: LNHNV, YYDKDF (reference sequence). Trimming pared 1 base from V and 6 bases from J, leaving 19 bases between. The DNA for the CDR3 is TGTGCCACCAGCAGAGGCCGAGGGGGAGGGAACAGTCAGCCCCAGCATTTT. Translation: CATSRGRGGGNSQPQHF.

The rearrangement uses TRBV21-1 and TRBJ1-5; the D call TRBD1 from the table was never checked on the DNA. TRBV21-1 is recorded as a pseudogene. CDR3 length equals 16 residues. CDR3 protein: CASSSRTGGRRGPQHF. The CDR3 DNA reads as TGTGCCAGCAGCAGCCGGACAGGGGGCCGACGGGGGCCCCAGCATTTT.

The chain has TRBV20-1 and TRBJ1-6; TRBD1 matches at 7 bases. Germline CDR1 is DFQATT and CDR2 is SNEGSKA (reference sequence). Losses at the gene ends were 4 bases for V and 9 bases for J; bases not matched to a gene: 3. This CDR3 spans 12 amino acids. CDR3 in amino acids: CSAKDRVSPLHF. The CDR3 DNA reads as TGCAGTGCTAAAGACAGGGTTTCACCCCTCCACTTT.

V gene TRBV20-1 combines with J gene TRBJ2-7; TRBD2 is a possible D gene (5 bases). The CDR3 runs to 13 residues. Germline V CDR1 and CDR2: DFQATT, SNEGSKA (reference sequence). V shed 1 base and J shed 4 bases, with 11 bases lying between them. This chain's CDR3 is CSARAGMAYEQYF. CDR3 sequence (DNA): TGCAGTGCTAGAGCGGGAATGGCGTACGAGCAGTACTTC.

The genes are TRBV28 and TRBJ1-3; D is undetermined. Trimming cost V 2 bases and J 0 bases, with 14 bases left between them. This CDR3 has 17 amino acids. Per the germline V gene, CDR1 is MDHEN and CDR2 is SYDVKM. In nucleotides, the CDR3 is TGTGCCAGCAGTTTAATGAATCCCCCGGCCTCTGGAAACACCATATATTTT. This encodes CASSLMNPPASGNTIYF.

The chain employs TRBV12-3 or TRBV12-4 and TRBJ2-1; D perhaps matches TRBD1 (6 bases). V gave up 6 bases and J gave up 12 bases, with 12 bases separating them. The CDR3 totals 11 residues. Here the CDR3 DNA reads TGTGCCAGCAGACGGGACAATCGGCAGTTCTTC. Amino acids: CASRRDNRQFF.

The chain is built from TRBV5-1 and TRBJ1-1; D possibly corresponds to TRBD1 (5 bases). With 9 bases removed from V and 1 base from J, the gap between germline ends came to 16 bases. The CDR3 covers 14 residues. Germline loops: CDR1 SGHRS, CDR2 YFSETQ. The CDR3 region is CATSSGTPNTEAFF. Written as DNA, the CDR3 is TGCGCCACGTCCTCCGGGACGCCGAACACTGAAGCTTTCTTT.

The chain uses TRBV20-1 and TRBJ2-2, with a tentative D call TRBD1 (6 bases). Germline CDR1 is DFQATT and CDR2 is SNEGSKA (reference sequence). The CDR3 has 16 amino acids. V gave up 2 bases and J gave up 7 bases, with 20 bases separating them. The chain's CDR3 is CSARMFSAGVNGELFF. DNA for the CDR3: TGCAGTGCTAGAATGTTTTCGGCAGGGGTTAACGGGGAGCTGTTTTTT.

J is TRBJ2-5 and V is TRBV20-1; TRBD1 is a possible D gene (5 bases). The germline CDR1 and CDR2 sequences are DFQATT and SNEGSKA (reference sequence). The CDR3 loop spans 16 amino acids. The V end lost 0 bases, the J end lost 1 base, and 15 bases lay between the germline ends. The CDR3 DNA reads TGCAGTGCTAGAGATAGTCGCCGCAGGGTCCAAGAGACCCAGTACTTC. Translated, it gives CSARDSRRRVQETQYF.

J is TRBJ1-6 and V is TRBV28; unclear D gene. CDR3 size: 15 residues. CDR1 is MDHEN and CDR2 is SYDVKM in the germline V gene. Trimming shortened V by 5 bases and J by 7 bases, and 15 bases separated the two germline ends. The CDR3 DNA is TGTGCCAGCAGTCCTGGGCTGGGTTCAAATTCACCCCTCCACTTT. Translated: CASSPGLGSNSPLHF.

The gene calls are TRBV6-1 and TRBJ2-3, with 11 nucleotides matching TRBD2. In germline, CDR1 is MNHNS, CDR2 SASEGT. J was trimmed by 6 bases and V by 9 bases; bases with no gene match: 2. The CDR3 extends over 12 amino acids. The CDR3 here is CASGTSGDTQYF. The CDR3 DNA reads TGTGCCAGTGGGACTAGCGGCGATACGCAGTATTTT.

By share, this clonotype ranks as large. The V gene is TRBV20-1, the J gene TRBJ2-5; a possible D gene is TRBD1 (6 bases). The V end lost 4 bases, the J end lost 4 bases, and 13 bases lay between the germline ends. The CDR3 is 13 amino acids. The germline gives CDR1 DFQATT, CDR2 SNEGSKA (reference sequence). The CDR3 region is CSATRDTTETQYF. CDR3 DNA: TGCAGTGCTACTCGGGACACTACAGAGACCCAGTACTTC.